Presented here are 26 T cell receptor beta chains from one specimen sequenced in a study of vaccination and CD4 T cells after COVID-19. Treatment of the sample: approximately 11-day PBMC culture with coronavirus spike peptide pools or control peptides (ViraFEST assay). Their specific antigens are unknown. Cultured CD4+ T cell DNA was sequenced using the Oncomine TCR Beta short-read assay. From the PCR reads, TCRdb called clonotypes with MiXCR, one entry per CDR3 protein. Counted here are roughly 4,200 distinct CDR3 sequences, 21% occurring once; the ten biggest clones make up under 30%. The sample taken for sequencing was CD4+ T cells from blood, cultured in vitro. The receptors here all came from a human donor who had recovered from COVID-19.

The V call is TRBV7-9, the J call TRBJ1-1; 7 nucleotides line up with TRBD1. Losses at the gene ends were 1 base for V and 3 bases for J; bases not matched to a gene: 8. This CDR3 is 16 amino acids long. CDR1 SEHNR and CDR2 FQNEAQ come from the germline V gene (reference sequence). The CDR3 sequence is CASSLGDRRADTEAFF. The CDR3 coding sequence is TGTGCCAGCAGCTTAGGGGACAGACGGGCCGACACTGAAGCTTTCTTT.

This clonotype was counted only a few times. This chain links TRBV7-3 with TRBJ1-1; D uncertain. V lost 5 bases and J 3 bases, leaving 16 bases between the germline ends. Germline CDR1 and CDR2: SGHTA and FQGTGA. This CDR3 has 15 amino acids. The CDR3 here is CASSPYGGGHTEAFF. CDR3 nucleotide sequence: TGTGCCAGCAGCCCTTACGGCGGTGGGCACACTGAAGCTTTCTTT.

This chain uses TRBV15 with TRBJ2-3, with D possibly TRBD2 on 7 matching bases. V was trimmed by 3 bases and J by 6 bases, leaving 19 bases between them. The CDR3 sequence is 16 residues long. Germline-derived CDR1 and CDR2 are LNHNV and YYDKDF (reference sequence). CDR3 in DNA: TGTGCCACCAGCAGGAGGGGGGGATCCGTTTCGGATACGCAGTATTTT. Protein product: CATSRRGGSVSDTQYF.

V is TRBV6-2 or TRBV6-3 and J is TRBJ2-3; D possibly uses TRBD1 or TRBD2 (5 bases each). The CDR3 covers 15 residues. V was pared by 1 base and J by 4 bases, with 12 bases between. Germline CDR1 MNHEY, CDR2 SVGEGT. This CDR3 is CASSYWGSSADTQYF. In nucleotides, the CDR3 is TGTGCCAGCAGTTACTGGGGGTCTTCCGCAGATACGCAGTATTTT.

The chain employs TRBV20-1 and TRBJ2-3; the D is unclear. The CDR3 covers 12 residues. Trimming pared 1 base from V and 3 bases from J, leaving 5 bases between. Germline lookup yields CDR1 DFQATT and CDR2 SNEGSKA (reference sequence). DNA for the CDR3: TGCAGTGCTAGAGGGGGAACAGATACGCAGTATTTT. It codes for CSARGGTDTQYF.

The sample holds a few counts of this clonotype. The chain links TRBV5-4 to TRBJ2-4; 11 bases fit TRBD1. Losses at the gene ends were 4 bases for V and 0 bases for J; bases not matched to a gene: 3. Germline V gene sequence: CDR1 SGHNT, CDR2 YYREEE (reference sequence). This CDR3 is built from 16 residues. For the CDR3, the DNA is TGTGCCAGCAGCCCAGGACAGGGGGCAGCCAAAAACATTCAGTACTTC. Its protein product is CASSPGQGAAKNIQYF.

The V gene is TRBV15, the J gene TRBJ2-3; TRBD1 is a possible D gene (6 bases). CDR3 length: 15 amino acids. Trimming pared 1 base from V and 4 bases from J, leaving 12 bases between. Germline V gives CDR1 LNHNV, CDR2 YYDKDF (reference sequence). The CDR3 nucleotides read TGTGCCACCAGCAGAGCCCACAGGGTCGCAGATACGCAGTATTTT. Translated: CATSRAHRVADTQYF.

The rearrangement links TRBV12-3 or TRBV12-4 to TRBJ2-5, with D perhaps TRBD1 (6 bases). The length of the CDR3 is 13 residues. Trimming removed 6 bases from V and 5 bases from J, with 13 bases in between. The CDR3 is CASRPGDWETQYF. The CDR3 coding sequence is TGTGCCAGCAGACCAGGGGATTGGGAGACCCAGTACTTC.

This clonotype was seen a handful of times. The CDR3 DNA follows: TGTGCCAGCAGCCCCCAGAGGGGCTATGGCTACACCTTC. Translation gives CASSPQRGYGYTF. The J gene is TRBJ1-2, the V gene TRBV5-4, with D possibly being TRBD1 (5 bases). V lost 4 bases and J 4 bases, leaving 11 bases between the germline ends. Per the germline V gene, CDR1 is SGHNT and CDR2 is YYREEE (reference sequence). This CDR3 comprises 13 residues.

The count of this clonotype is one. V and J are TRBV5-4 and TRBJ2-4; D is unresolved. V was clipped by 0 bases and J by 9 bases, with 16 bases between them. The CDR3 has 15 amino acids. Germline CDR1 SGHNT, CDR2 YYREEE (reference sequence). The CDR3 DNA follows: TGTGCCAGCAGCTTGGATGGAGAAACCACGGGCATTCAGTACTTC. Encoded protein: CASSLDGETTGIQYF.

Here the CDR3 reads CASSTYRRTGGGTEAFF. In nucleotides, the CDR3 is TGTGCCAGCTCAACCTACCGGCGGACAGGCGGGGGCACTGAAGCTTTCTTT. The chain links TRBV18 to TRBJ1-1; TRBD1 agrees at 7 bases. After removal of 5 bases from V and 4 bases from J, the junction contained 16 bases not matched to a gene. The CDR3 loop spans 17 amino acids. Germline V gene data show CDR1 as KGHSH and CDR2 as LQKENI.

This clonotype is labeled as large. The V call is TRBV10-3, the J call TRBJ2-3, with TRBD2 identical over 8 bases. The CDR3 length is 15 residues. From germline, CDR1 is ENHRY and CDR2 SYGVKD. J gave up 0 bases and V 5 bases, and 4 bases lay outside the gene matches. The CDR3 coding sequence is TGTGCCATCAGTTCTCGGACTAGCAGCACAGATACGCAGTATTTT. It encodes CAISSRTSSTDTQYF.

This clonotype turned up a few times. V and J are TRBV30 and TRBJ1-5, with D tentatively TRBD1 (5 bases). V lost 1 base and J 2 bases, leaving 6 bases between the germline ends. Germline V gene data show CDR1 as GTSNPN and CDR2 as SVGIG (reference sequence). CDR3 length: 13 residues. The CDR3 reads CAWSGGGNQPQHF. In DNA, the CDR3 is TGTGCCTGGAGTGGGGGGGGCAATCAGCCCCAGCATTTT.

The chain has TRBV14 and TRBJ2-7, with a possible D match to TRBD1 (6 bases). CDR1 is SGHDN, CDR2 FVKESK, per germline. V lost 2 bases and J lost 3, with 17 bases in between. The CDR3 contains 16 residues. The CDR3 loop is CASSQFGEQGSYEQYF. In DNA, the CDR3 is TGTGCCAGCAGCCAATTTGGGGAACAGGGCAGCTACGAGCAGTACTTC.

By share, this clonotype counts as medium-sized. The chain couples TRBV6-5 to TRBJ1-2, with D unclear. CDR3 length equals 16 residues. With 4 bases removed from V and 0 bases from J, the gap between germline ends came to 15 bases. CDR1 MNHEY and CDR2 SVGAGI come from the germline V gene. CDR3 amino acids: CASSSTGGPSNYGYTF. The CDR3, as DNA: TGTGCCAGCAGTTCCACCGGAGGACCTTCTAACTATGGCTACACCTTC.

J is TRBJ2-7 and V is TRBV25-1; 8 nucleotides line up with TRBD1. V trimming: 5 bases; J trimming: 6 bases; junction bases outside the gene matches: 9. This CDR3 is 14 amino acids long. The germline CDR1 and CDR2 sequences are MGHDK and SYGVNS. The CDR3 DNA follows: TGTGCCAGCAGTCCCAGGACAGGGATAGTCGAGCAGTACTTC. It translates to CASSPRTGIVEQYF.

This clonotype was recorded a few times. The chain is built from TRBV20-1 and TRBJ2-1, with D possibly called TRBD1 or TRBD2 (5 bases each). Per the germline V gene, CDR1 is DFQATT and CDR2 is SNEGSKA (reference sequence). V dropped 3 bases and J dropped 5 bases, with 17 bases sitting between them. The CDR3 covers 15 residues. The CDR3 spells CSARIPGTVNNEQFF. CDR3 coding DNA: TGCAGTGCTAGGATACCCGGGACCGTCAACAATGAGCAGTTCTTC.

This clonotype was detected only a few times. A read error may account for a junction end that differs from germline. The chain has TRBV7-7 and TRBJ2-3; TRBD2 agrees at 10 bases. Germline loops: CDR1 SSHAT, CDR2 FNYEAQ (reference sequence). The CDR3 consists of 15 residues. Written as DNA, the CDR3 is TGTGCTAGCAGCCGCGGGACTAGCGACGCAGATACGCAGTATTTT. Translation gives CASSRGTSDADTQYF.

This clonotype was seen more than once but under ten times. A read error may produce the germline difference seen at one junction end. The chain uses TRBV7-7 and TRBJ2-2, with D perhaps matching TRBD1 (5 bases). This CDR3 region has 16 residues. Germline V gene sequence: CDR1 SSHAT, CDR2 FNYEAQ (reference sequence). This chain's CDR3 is CASSLRIQGATGELFF. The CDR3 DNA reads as TGTGCTAGCAGCTTAAGGATACAAGGGGCCACCGGGGAGCTGTTTTTT.

CDR3 sequence: CASSLNSGNTDTQYF. In DNA, the CDR3 is TGTGCCAGCAGCTTGAATAGCGGGAACACAGATACGCAGTATTTT. The chain employs TRBV7-3 and TRBJ2-3, with 8 bases fitting TRBD2. The germline gives CDR1 SGHTA, CDR2 FQGTGA. Trimming removed 3 bases from V and 2 bases from J; junction bases left unmatched: 4. The CDR3 runs to 15 residues.

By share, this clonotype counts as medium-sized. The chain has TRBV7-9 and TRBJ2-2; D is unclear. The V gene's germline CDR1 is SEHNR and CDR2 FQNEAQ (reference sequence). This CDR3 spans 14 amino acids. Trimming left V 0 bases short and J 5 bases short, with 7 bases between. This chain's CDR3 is CASSLALGTGELFF. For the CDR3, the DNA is TGTGCCAGCAGCTTAGCGCTTGGGACCGGGGAGCTGTTTTTT.

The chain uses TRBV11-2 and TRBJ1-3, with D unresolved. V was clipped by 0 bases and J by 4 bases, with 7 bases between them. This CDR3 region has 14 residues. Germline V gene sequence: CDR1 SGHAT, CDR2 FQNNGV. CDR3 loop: CASSLDRPGNTIYF. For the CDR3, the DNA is TGTGCCAGCAGCTTAGACAGGCCGGGAAACACCATATATTTT.

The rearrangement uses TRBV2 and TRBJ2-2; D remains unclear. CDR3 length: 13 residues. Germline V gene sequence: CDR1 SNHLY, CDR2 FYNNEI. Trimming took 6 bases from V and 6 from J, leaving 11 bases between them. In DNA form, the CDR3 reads TGTGCCAGCAGCGGGCAGGTCTCCGGGGAGCTGTTTTTT. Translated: CASSGQVSGELFF.

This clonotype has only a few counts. As DNA, the CDR3 is TGTGCCAGCAGCTTCCAAGAGACCCAGTACTTC. Amino acids: CASSFQETQYF. The chain links TRBV11-2 to TRBJ2-5; no clear D. Trimming stripped 3 bases from V and 1 base from J, with 0 bases between. The germline V gene encodes CDR1 SGHAT and CDR2 FQNNGV. The CDR3 has 11 amino acids.

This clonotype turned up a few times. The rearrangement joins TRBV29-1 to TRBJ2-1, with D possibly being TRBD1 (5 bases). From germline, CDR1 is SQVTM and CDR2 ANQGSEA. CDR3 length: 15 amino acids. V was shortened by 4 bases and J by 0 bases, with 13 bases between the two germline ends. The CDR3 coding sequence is TGCAGCGTTGTTGGGGCCCCGAGCTCCTACAATGAGCAGTTCTTC. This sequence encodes CSVVGAPSSYNEQFF.

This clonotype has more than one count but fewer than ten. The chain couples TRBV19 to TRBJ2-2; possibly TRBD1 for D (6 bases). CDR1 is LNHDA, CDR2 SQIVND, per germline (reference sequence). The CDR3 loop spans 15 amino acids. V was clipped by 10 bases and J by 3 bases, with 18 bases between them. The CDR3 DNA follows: TGTGCCACGGTATCCACAGGGATTTACACCGGGGAGCTGTTTTTT. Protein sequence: CATVSTGIYTGELFF.